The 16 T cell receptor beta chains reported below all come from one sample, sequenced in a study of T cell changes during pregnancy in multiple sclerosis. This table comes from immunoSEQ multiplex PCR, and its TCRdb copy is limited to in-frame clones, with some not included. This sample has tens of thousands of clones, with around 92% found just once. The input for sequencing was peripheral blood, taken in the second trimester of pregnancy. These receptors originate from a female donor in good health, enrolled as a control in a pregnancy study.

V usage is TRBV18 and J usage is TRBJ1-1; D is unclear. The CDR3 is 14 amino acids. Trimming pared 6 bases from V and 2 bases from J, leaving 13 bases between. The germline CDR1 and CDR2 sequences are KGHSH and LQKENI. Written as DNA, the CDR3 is TGTGCCAGCTCCGGACTTGGGTCAAACACTGAAGCTTTCTTT. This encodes CASSGLGSNTEAFF.

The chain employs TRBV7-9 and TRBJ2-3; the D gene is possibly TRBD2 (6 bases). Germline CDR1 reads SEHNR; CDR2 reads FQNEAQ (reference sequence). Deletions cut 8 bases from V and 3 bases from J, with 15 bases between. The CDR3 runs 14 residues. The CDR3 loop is CASCKEGRTDTQYF. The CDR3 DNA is TGTGCCAGCTGTAAGGAGGGCCGAACAGATACGCAGTATTTT. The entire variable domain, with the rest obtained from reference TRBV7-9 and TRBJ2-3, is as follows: DTGVSQNPRHKITKRGQNVTFRCDPISEHNRLYWYRQTLGQGPEFLTYFQNEAQLEKSRLLSDRFSAERPKGSFSTLEIQRTEQGDSAMYLCASCKEGRTDTQYFGPGTRLTVL.

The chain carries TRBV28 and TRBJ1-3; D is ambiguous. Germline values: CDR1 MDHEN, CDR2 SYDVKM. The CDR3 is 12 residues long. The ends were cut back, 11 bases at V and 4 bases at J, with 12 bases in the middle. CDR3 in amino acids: CAGGRGGNTIYF. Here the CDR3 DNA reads TGTGCCGGAGGTCGGGGAGGAAACACCATATATTTT.

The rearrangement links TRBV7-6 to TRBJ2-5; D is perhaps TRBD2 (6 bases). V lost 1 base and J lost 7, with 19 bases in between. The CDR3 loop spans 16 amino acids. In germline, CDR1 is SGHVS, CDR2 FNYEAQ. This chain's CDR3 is CASSLDSPGTGVTQYF. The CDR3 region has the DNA TGTGCCAGCAGCTTAGACTCCCCCGGGACGGGAGTGACCCAGTACTTC. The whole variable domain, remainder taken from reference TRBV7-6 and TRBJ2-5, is GAGVSQSPRYKVTKRGQDVALRCDPISGHVSLYWYRQALGQGPEFLTYFNYEAQQDKSGLPNDRFSAERPEGSISTLTIQRTEQRDSAMYRCASSLDSPGTGVTQYFGPGTRLLVL.

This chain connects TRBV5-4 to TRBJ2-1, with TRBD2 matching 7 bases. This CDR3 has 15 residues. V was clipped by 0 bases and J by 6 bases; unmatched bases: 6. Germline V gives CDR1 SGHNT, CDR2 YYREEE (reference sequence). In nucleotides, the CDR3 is TGTGCCAGCAGCTTGGGGACTGGGAGGGGCAATGAGCAGTTCTTC. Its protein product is CASSLGTGRGNEQFF.

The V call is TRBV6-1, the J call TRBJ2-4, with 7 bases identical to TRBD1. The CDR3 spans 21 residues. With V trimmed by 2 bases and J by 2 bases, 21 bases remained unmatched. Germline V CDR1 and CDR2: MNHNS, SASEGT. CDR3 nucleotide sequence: TGTGCCAGCAGTGAAAAGAGTTTGGGGCAGGGGGTTACCTTTTCCAAAAACATTCAGTACTTC. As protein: CASSEKSLGQGVTFSKNIQYF.

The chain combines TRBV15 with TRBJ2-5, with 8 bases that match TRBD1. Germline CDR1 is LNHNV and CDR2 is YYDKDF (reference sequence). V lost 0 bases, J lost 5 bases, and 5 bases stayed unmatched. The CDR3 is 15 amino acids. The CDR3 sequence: CATSRDTGGRETQYF. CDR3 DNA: TGTGCCACCAGCAGAGATACAGGGGGACGGGAGACCCAGTACTTC.

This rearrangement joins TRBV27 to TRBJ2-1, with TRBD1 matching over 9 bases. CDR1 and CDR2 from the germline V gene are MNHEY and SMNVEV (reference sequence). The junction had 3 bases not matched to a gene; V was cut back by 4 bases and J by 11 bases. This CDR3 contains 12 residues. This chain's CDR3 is CASSSTGGKQFF. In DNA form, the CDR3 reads TGTGCCAGCAGTTCGACAGGGGGTAAGCAGTTCTTC.

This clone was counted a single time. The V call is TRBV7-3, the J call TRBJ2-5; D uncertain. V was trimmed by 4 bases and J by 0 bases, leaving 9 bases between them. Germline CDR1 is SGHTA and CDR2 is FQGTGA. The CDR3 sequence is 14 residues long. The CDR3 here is CASSSRHNQETQYF. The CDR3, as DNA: TGTGCCAGCAGCTCCCGACATAACCAAGAGACCCAGTACTTC.

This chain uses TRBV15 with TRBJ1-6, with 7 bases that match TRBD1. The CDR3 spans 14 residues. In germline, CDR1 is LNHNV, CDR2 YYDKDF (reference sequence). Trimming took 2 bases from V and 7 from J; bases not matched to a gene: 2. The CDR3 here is CATSRKDRNSPLHF. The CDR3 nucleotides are TGTGCCACCAGCAGAAAGGACAGGAATTCACCCCTCCACTTT.

CDR3 bases: TGTGCCATCAGTCAGCCACAGGGAAAGTTGGACAATGAGCAGTTCTTC. Translation: CAISQPQGKLDNEQFF. The chain couples TRBV10-3 to TRBJ2-1; a possible D gene is TRBD1 (6 bases). Trimming left V 5 bases short and J 5 bases short, with 19 bases between. This CDR3 comprises 16 residues. Per the germline V gene, CDR1 is ENHRY and CDR2 is SYGVKD.

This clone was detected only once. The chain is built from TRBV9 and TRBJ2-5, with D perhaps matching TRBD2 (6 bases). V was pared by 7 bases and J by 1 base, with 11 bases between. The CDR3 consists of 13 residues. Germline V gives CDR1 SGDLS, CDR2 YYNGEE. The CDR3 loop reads CASGGLAQETQYF. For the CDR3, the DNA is TGTGCCAGCGGGGGACTCGCCCAAGAGACCCAGTACTTC.

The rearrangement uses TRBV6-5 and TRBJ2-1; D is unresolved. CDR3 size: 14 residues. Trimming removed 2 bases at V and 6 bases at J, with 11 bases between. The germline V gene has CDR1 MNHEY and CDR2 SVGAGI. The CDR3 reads CASSYGSRSNEQFF. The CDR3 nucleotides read TGTGCCAGCAGTTACGGTTCGAGGAGCAATGAGCAGTTCTTC.

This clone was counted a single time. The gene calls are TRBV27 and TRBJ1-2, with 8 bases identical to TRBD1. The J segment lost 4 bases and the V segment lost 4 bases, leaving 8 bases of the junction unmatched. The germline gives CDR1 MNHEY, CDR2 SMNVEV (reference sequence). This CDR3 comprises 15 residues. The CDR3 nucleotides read TGTGCCAGCAGTTACGCAGGGGGCGCTTCCTATGGCTACACCTTC. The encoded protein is CASSYAGGASYGYTF.

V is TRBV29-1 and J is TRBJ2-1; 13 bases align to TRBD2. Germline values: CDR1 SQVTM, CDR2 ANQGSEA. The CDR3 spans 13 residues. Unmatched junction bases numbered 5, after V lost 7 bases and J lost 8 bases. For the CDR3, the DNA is TGCAGCGGGACTAGCGGGAGATTCTATGAGCAGTTCTTC. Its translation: CSGTSGRFYEQFF.

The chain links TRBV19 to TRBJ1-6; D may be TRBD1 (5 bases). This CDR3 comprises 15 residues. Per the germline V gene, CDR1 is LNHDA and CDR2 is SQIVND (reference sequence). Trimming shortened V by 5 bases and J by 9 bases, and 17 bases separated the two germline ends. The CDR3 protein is CASSPSSGGGSPLHF. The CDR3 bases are TGTGCCAGTAGTCCTTCCTCCGGGGGTGGTTCACCCCTCCACTTT.